A single sample is the source of the 9 T cell receptor beta chains below, sequenced in a study of shared clonotypes between healthy human individuals. Libraries were prepared by immunoSEQ multiplex PCR; TCRdb keeps only in-frame clonotypes and omits some of them. The sample consists of some 2,000,000 clones, 90% to 95% of them appearing once. The source material was naive CD4+ T cells sorted from blood. The subset denotes: CD45RA+ positively selected. The receptor source for this set is a man between 18 and 35 years old in good health.

Ten or more counts support this clone. The chain joins TRBV18 to TRBJ2-7; 7 nucleotides align to TRBD1. The CDR3 totals 14 residues. The germline CDR1 and CDR2 sequences are KGHSH and LQKENI. The junction had 5 bases not matched to a gene; V was cut back by 1 base and J by 5 bases. CDR3 amino acids: CASSPQGAKDEQYF. Here the CDR3 DNA reads TGTGCCAGCTCACCACAGGGGGCGAAGGACGAGCAGTACTTC.

This clone showed up just once. The chain links TRBV7-2 to TRBJ2-2, with 7 bases lining up with TRBD2. The CDR3 totals 16 residues. Germline values: CDR1 SGHTA, CDR2 FQGNSA. Germline trimming cut 3 bases from V and 3 bases from J; bases unmatched to any gene: 7. The DNA for the CDR3 is TGTGCCAGCAGCTTGTCCGGGACTACCCACACCGGGGAGCTGTTTTTT. This sequence encodes CASSLSGTTHTGELFF.

The rearrangement joins TRBV30 to TRBJ1-6; TRBD1 is a possible D gene (6 bases). The CDR3 runs 14 residues. Germline CDR1 reads GTSNPN; CDR2 reads SVGIG (reference sequence). V shed 3 bases and J shed 9 bases, with 15 bases lying between them. The CDR3 coding sequence is TGTGCCTGGAGCCGGGGGGCGCCGAGTTCACCCCTCCACTTT. Protein sequence: CAWSRGAPSSPLHF.

The chain joins TRBV6-5 to TRBJ2-2, with D possibly being TRBD1 (5 bases). Trimming took 10 bases from V and 0 from J, leaving 12 bases between them. This CDR3 spans 14 amino acids. CDR1 and CDR2 (germline): MNHEY, SVGAGI. The CDR3 reads CATSRQPNTGELFF. In DNA form, the CDR3 reads TGTGCCACCTCCCGACAGCCGAACACCGGGGAGCTGTTTTTT.

This chain links TRBV6-1 with TRBJ2-2; D call uncertain. V lost 8 bases, J lost 2 bases, and 9 bases lay in between. In germline, CDR1 is MNHNS, CDR2 SASEGT. The CDR3 contains 13 residues. The CDR3 reads CASEDGNTGELFF. The CDR3 DNA reads TGTGCCAGCGAAGACGGAAACACCGGGGAGCTGTTTTTT.

The chain has TRBV2 and TRBJ2-7; TRBD2 matches 11 bases. From germline, CDR1 is SNHLY and CDR2 FYNNEI. The CDR3 runs 14 residues. The V and J ends lost 6 bases and 4 bases, in that order; junction bases with no gene match: 5. CDR3: CASRLAGVLYEQYF. CDR3 nucleotides: TGTGCCAGCAGACTAGCGGGAGTACTATACGAGCAGTACTTC.

The chain is built from TRBV7-8 and TRBJ2-2; 9 bases map to TRBD2. Germline V gene lookup returns CDR1 SGHVS and CDR2 FQNEAQ. V gave up 0 bases and J gave up 3 bases; unmatched junction bases: 5. CDR3 length: 17 residues. The CDR3 loop is CASSLAVLAGYTGELFF. The DNA for the CDR3 is TGTGCCAGCAGCTTAGCTGTCCTAGCGGGGTACACCGGGGAGCTGTTTTTT.

V usage is TRBV5-1 and J usage is TRBJ1-6; possible D gene TRBD1, 6 bases. Germline CDR1 and CDR2: SGHRS and YFSETQ. V was shortened by 8 bases and J by 7 bases, with 19 bases between the two germline ends. The CDR3 covers 15 residues. Here the CDR3 DNA reads TGCGCCAGTAACTTAGAAGGGGGATCGAATTCACCCCTCCACTTT. Translated: CASNLEGGSNSPLHF.

This chain connects TRBV6-5 to TRBJ1-2; no definite D call. The germline gives CDR1 MNHEY, CDR2 SVGAGI. The V end was cut by 6 bases, the J end by 5 bases, with 19 bases between. The CDR3 is made up of 15 amino acids. This CDR3 is CASRTLEGYGYGYTF. The CDR3 DNA follows: TGTGCCAGCAGAACCCTCGAAGGGTATGGGTATGGCTACACCTTC.